Below, 5 T cell receptor beta chains from the same sample are listed, as sequenced in a study of T cell responses to AZD1222 COVID-19 vaccine. Profiled with immunoSEQ multiplex PCR; TCRdb holds only in-frame clones, not every one. The sample shows 90,000 to 150,000 clones, roughly 87% of them seen only once. Specimen: peripheral blood, collected on day 0 of AZD1222 vaccination. These receptors all come from an adult in good health.

This clone was seen just once. The chain uses TRBV6-5 and TRBJ1-3, with 7 bases identical to TRBD1. The germline gives CDR1 MNHEY, CDR2 SVGAGI. The CDR3 length is 13 residues. The ends lost 8 bases at V and 4 bases at J; junction bases unmatched: 5. CDR3 residues: CASQGQMGNTIYF. CDR3 coding DNA: TGTGCCAGCCAGGGACAGATGGGAAACACCATATATTTT.

V is TRBV6-2 or TRBV6-3 and J is TRBJ2-5; D is undetermined. In germline, CDR1 is MNHEY, CDR2 SVGEGT. V shed 2 bases and J shed 6 bases, with 10 bases lying between them. The CDR3 consists of 13 residues. For the CDR3, the DNA is TGTGCCAGCAGTTACGGGGTAGGGCAGACCCAGTACTTC. Translated, it gives CASSYGVGQTQYF.

The chain employs TRBV4-3 and TRBJ2-7; D is perhaps TRBD1 (8 bases). This CDR3 is built from 15 residues. The V gene's germline CDR1 is LGHNA and CDR2 YSLEER. Trimming removed 2 bases from V and 4 bases from J, with 15 bases in between. The CDR3 spells CASSQYRGEGYEQYF. The CDR3 DNA is TGCGCCAGCAGCCAATACAGGGGGGAGGGTTACGAGCAGTACTTC.

In nucleotides, the CDR3 is TGTGCCAGCAGCTTAGTCGACTATGGCTACACCTTC. This encodes CASSLVDYGYTF. The chain combines TRBV7-2 with TRBJ1-2; D is undetermined. Germline V gene sequence: CDR1 SGHTA, CDR2 FQGNSA. Trimming cost V 1 base and J 3 bases, with 3 bases left between them. The CDR3 spans 12 residues.

V usage is TRBV30 and J usage is TRBJ2-7; D remains unclear. Germline CDR1 GTSNPN, CDR2 SVGIG (reference sequence). The CDR3 is 13 residues long. V lost 3 bases, J lost 0 bases, and 9 bases lay in between. In DNA, the CDR3 is TGTGCCTGGAGACTGGGCAGCTCCTACGAGCAGTACTTC. Residues: CAWRLGSSYEQYF.